This T cell receptor (beta chain) originates from a study of T cell responses to AZD1222 COVID-19 vaccine (dated by TCRdb to the early 2020s). With respect to the entire study: A total of 230 to 250 trial participants underwent TCR sequencing, of whom roughly 210 had received two doses of AZD1222 and 26 had received two doses of the MenACWY control vaccine. Enrollment into the trials was organized by age into subgroups of 18-55, 56-69 and 70-plus years, and those subgroups contained roughly 160, 29 and 62 TCR-sequenced participants, respectively. Broader findings and caveats from the paper: Epitopes outside the regions mutated in the B.1.351 and B.1.1.7 variants were reportedly recognized by nearly half of the unique spike-specific TCRs. Conclusions about previously exposed vaccinees are limited because only six or seven AZD1222 recipients were SARS-CoV-2 seropositive at baseline. Participants were mostly white British and included more females than males, and it was suggested by the authors that clonal diversity may have been underestimated. The 56-69-year group was small, and its depth increase did not reach significance, likely because of low power. The whole spike protein was spanned by vaccine-associated CD4 TCRs, and dominant responses were seen in regions 160-218 and 743-854. After two AZD1222 doses, spike-specific TCR breadth and depth were significantly higher than at day 0 and than in MenACWY recipients. Because no samples from the day 14 peak response were available, repertoires could be characterized only after the peak T cell response.

The CDR3 regions of human TCRbeta chains were analyzed by immunosequencing. Per the authors' processing: TCRs in the repertoires were matched against a reference library of SARS-CoV-2-specific TCRs that had been generated with the MIRA antigen-specificity platform. Breadth was defined as the fraction of unique TCRs that were SARS-CoV-2-associated. Depth was defined as the fraction of total T cells that were SARS-CoV-2-associated. Each spike-specific TCR was assigned to its reactive spike region and to a CD4 or CD8 class using the MIRA data. Log10-transformed breadth and depth values were compared by one-way ANOVA with Sidak's multiple comparisons tests. What TCRdb holds here is the immuneACCESS table cut down to in-frame rearrangements. Part of the clones is not present; checked against another copy, under half of the missing clones reflect an unresolved V gene, and the others are unexplained. The V and J calls and clone size were taken over from that table, and D and trimming were inferred from the DNA. In this sample the table shows around 150,000 clones, around 92% of which occur a single time. Together, the top ten hold about 4.5% of the sample.

Note on this clone: It has no known antigen specificity. Within one base of it there is no much larger clone, and no base qualities were kept.

Looking up the germline V gene (reference sequence) yields CDR1 LNHNV and CDR2 YYDKDF. The CDR3 spans 15 residues, from the cysteine through the phenylalanine. The CDR3 DNA has 45 bases and is translated from base 1. A distance of 18 bases separates the germline ends of V and J, which lose 8 bases and 4 bases respectively. According to the study, the label for this sample's time point signals: baseline before first vaccination. The sample's treatment or condition label, decoded: meningococcal conjugate vaccine given as trial control. Vaccinee samples were obtained from the UK trials COV001 and COV002, which included a single-blind randomized controlled phase 2/3 trial of AZD1222 (ChAdOx1 nCoV-19) in healthy adults. For TCRbeta chain sequencing, PBMC samples were collected from trial participants at day 0 and at day 28 after the second dose.

The sequence came from an adult in good health. Sequencing used peripheral blood, obtained on day 0 of MenACWY control vaccination. The chain employs TRBV15 and TRBJ1-3; no D gene can be assigned with confidence. The DNA sequence follows: TGTGCCACCCGGCCGGCAGGCGCTGGGGGAAACACCATATATTTT. Translation gives CATRPAGAGGNTIYF. Beyond the CDR3, the reference TRBV15 and TRBJ1-3 genes provide the residues; the full variable domain reads: DAMVIQNPRYQVTQFGKPVTLSCSQTLNHNVMYWYQQKSSQAPKLLFHYYDKDFNNEADTPDNFQSRRPNTSFCFLDIRSPGLGDTAMYLCATRPAGAGGNTIYFGEGSWLTVV.